This TCR beta chain appears in the sequencing data of a study of CD8+ T cells in alopecia areata. Only a few counts were recorded for this clone. RNA extraction was followed by reverse transcription into cDNA, which acted as the sequencing template. Method: immunoSEQ multiplex PCR; TCRdb's copy keeps in-frame clones and lacks some. Of 140,000 or so clones listed, 62% are singletons. CDR3 length: 15 residues. Germline assignment: CDR1 KGHSH and CDR2 LQKENI. V lost 2 bases to trimming and J lost 0 bases, with 8 bases between them. Input material: CD8+ T cells sorted from blood. The chain uses TRBV18 and TRBJ2-1, with unresolved D. The clonotype originates from a human donor in good health. DNA of the CDR3: TGTGCCAGCTCACCAGAGAGCCGCTCCTACAATGAGCAGTTCTTC. This encodes CASSPESRSYNEQFF.